The source of this T cell receptor (beta chain) is a study of T-cell memory formation after mild COVID-19 (dated by TCRdb to the early 2020s). Describing the broader study: TCR sequence clusters from the two donors were found to be largely donor specific. In a couple of donors, T-cell clones that expanded and contracted after mild COVID-19 were tracked by sequencing TCRalpha and TCRbeta repertoires over time. The cohort comprised two young, previously healthy adult volunteers, one female and one male. Paper-wide results and their limitations: SARS-CoV-2 specificity was not confirmed for the second-wave clones peaking on day 37. From day 15 to 85, contracting clones showed balanced CD4/CD8 phenotypes, whereas a second wave of clones that expanded from day 15 to 37 leaned towards CD4+. Some responding clones were detected in pre-infection memory, which suggested that pre-existing cross-reactive memory T cells had joined the SARS-CoV-2 response. The study covered only two mild cases, and larger cohorts including severe cases with pre-infection samples were considered necessary. Contracting CD4+ clones turned up mainly in the CM and EM memory subsets, whereas EMRA was where CD8+ clones were enriched.

The CDR3, cysteine through phenylalanine, is 14 amino acids long. CDR3 DNA only is kept here, 42 bases in frame from base 1. Via the germline V gene, CDR1 is MNHEY and CDR2 SVGAGI. Cut back by 4 bases and 3 bases, the V and J ends lie 12 bases apart. Ficoll-Paque density gradient centrifugation was used to isolate PBMCs. This clonotype was counted between two and nine times. No cognate antigen has been identified for it. Base qualities are not recorded, but no much larger clone differs from it by a single base. Sequencing was carried out with an Illumina NovaSeq 6000. TCRalpha and TCRbeta cDNA libraries were built by 5'RACE with constant-segment primers, adding sample barcodes and unique molecular identifiers. Trizol reagent was used to extract RNA from every sample. Libraries were amplified in two PCR steps, with a second sample barcode and Illumina TruSeq adapters added in the second step. Sequencing of libraries was performed on an Illumina NovaSeq with 2 x 150 bp paired-end reads. The source study handled its data this way. Reads were demultiplexed and collapsed into UMI-guided consensus sequences with migec v1.2.7. Using mixcr v2.1.11, UMI consensuses were aligned to TRA and TRB V and J templates and then assembled into clonotypes. Clonotypes were classified as expanded or contracted when called significant by both edgeR and NoisET, with noise models trained on biological replicates. edgeR calls used a false discovery rate-adjusted p below 0.01 and a log2 fold-change threshold of 1. PCA with hierarchical clustering of max-normalized trajectories of the 1000 most abundant clonotypes was used as exploratory dynamics analysis. Each responding clone was given a CD4 or CD8 phenotype based on the CD4+ and CD8+ repertoires, which had been sequenced separately. TCRdb ran its own pipeline on the public reads, namely fastp trimming at Q25 and MiXCR clone calling, and kept in-frame beta chains. Rows are combined by CDR3 protein, so each entry shows the most common genes and DNA. TCRdb's processing, not the authors' own work, is the source of the V and J calls. Here the sample has roughly 100,000 distinct CDR3 sequences; about a sixth occur a single time. Approximately 28% of the sample comes from the top ten.

This clonotype was sampled from an adult woman who had mild COVID-19 (a few samples of this study predate the infection). The sample titles of this study are shuffled in the database, so cell type and time point are left out; the donor was told from shared clones. Sequenced: PBMCs or a T cell subset sorted from them (not recorded which). The rearranged segments are TRBV6-5 and TRBJ1-1; there is no confident call for the D gene. The CDR3 sequence is CASSWTNGDTEAFF. The sequenced DNA is TGTGCCAGCAGTTGGACTAATGGGGACACTGAAGCTTTCTTT.